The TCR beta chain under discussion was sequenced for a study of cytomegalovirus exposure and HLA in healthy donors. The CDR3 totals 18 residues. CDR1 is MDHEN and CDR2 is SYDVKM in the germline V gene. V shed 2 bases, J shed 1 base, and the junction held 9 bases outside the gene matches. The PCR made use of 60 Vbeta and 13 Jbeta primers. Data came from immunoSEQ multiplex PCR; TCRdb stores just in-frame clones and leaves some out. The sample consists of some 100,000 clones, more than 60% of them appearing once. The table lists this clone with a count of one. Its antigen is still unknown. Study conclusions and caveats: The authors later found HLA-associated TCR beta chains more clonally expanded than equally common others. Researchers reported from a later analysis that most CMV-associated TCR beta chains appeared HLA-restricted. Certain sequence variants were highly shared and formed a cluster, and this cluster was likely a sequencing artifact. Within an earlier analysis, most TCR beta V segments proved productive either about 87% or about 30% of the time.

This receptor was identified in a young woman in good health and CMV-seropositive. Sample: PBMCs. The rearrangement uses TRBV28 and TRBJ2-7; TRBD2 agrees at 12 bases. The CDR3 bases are TGTGCCAGCAGTTTACTAGCGGGAGGGCTCATTGTATCCTACGAGCAGTACTTC. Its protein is CASSLLAGGLIVSYEQYF.